These T cell receptor beta chains were read from a single sample in a study of cytomegalovirus exposure and HLA in healthy donors. Some clones are missing from TCRdb's copy, which holds only in-frame ones; the method was immunoSEQ multiplex PCR. The table has about 50,000 clones, around nine tenths seen once. Sequenced: PBMCs. Receptors originate from a man aged 18 to 29 in good health and CMV-seronegative. Both conserved end residues are part of each CDR3. A D gene is named only where the DNA matches it firmly. Rows may omit the clone size; those that give it use once, few, many or a size class.

D	size	V	J	DNA	CDR3
NA	NA	TRBV28	TRBJ2-7	TGTGCCGTCATTGGCCACCCCTACGAGCAGTACTTC	CAVIGHPYEQYF
TRBD2	NA	TRBV2	TRBJ2-5	TGTGCCAGCAGTCGGACTAGCGGGAAAGAGACCCAGTACTTC	CASSRTSGKETQYF
TRBD2	NA	TRBV27	TRBJ2-7	TGTGCCAGCAGGTACTTACTTCCGGGGGGAGGTGGCTACGAGCAGTACTTC	CASRYLLPGGGGYEQYF
NA	NA	TRBV5-1	TRBJ2-3	TGCGCCAGCAGTCGCGGGGGCTTCCCAGATACGCAGTATTTT	CASSRGGFPDTQYF
NA	NA	TRBV10-3	TRBJ2-7	TGTGCCATCAGACCGGAATTATCGGACTACAACTACGAGCAGTACTTC	CAIRPELSDYNYEQYF
NA	NA	TRBV28	TRBJ2-2	TGTGCCAGCAGTCGACTAGAAACAGGGGAGCTGTTTTTT	CASSRLETGELFF
NA	NA	TRBV28	TRBJ2-3	TGTGCCAGCAGTTTACCGGGACTAGATACGCAGTATTTT	CASSLPGLDTQYF
NA	NA	TRBV13	TRBJ2-5	TGTGCCAGCAGCCCTAAGGGGGTGGTCCAAGAGACCCAGTACTTC	CASSPKGVVQETQYF
TRBD1	NA	TRBV6-5	TRBJ1-2	TGTGCCAGCAGTTCAGGGGGCGGGCGAGGCTACACCTTC	CASSSGGGRGYTF
NA	NA	TRBV7-2	TRBJ2-7	TGTGCCAGCAGCTTAGGAGCGGAGAACTACGAGCAGTACTTC	CASSLGAENYEQYF
TRBD2	NA	TRBV2	TRBJ2-5	TGTGCCAGCAGTCTAGCGGGAGGAGGAGAGACCCAGTACTTC	CASSLAGGGETQYF
NA	NA	TRBV27	TRBJ2-6	TGTGCCAGCAGTTGGGGAGTCTCTGGGGCCAACGTCCTGACTTTC	CASSWGVSGANVLTF
TRBD1	NA	TRBV5-1	TRBJ2-1	TGCGCCAGCAGCATACCCGGGACAGATTACAATGAGCAGTTCTTC	CASSIPGTDYNEQFF
NA	once	TRBV4-3	TRBJ2-4	TGCGCCAGCAGCCAAGAGAGGGCAAGGGCAAACATTCAGTACTTC	CASSQERARANIQYF
NA	NA	TRBV7-9	TRBJ2-3	TGTGCCAGCAGCGGGGGCAACACAGATACGCAGTATTTT	CASSGGNTDTQYF
NA	NA	TRBV11-2	TRBJ2-1	TGTGCCAGCAGCTTCACTAGCAGGCAAGGCAATGAGCAGTTCTTC	CASSFTSRQGNEQFF
NA	NA	TRBV7-6	TRBJ1-2	TGTGCCAGCAGCTTAGTACCGGGGGAAGGCTATGGCTACACCTTC	CASSLVPGEGYGYTF
TRBD2	NA	TRBV11-2	TRBJ2-7	TGTGCCAGCAGCTTAGGGGCAGGACTAGCGGGAGCGGAGCAGTACTTC	CASSLGAGLAGAEQYF
NA	once	TRBV21-1	TRBJ2-7	TGTGCCAGCAGCAACTCCTACAGGGGGCCCGGGGTCGAGCAGTACTTC	CASSNSYRGPGVEQYF
NA	NA	TRBV6-5	TRBJ1-2	TGTGCCAGCAGTTACAGGGGCTATGGCTACACCTTC	CASSYRGYGYTF
NA	NA	TRBV9	TRBJ2-7	TGTGCCAGCAGCGTAGGAGGGCGGGAGCAGTACTTC	CASSVGGREQYF
NA	NA	TRBV18	TRBJ2-5	TGTGCCAGCTCACCACGCCGGGACAAGTCACAAGAGACCCAGTACTTC	CASSPRRDKSQETQYF
TRBD1	NA	TRBV11-2	TRBJ2-3	TGTGCCAGCAGCTTCGGGACAGCGTTGGGGGATACGCAGTATTTT	CASSFGTALGDTQYF
NA	NA	TRBV27	TRBJ2-3	TGTGCCAGCAGGAGAGACACGAGCACAGATACGCAGTATTTT	CASRRDTSTDTQYF
NA	NA	TRBV25-1	TRBJ2-5	TGTGCCAGCAGTGAACGGACAGTTAAAGAGACCCAGTACTTC	CASSERTVKETQYF
TRBD1	NA	TRBV5-1	TRBJ1-2	TGCGCCAGCAGCCCGCCGTCGACAGGGTTAAACTATGGCTACACCTTC	CASSPPSTGLNYGYTF
TRBD2	few	TRBV25-1	TRBJ2-2	TGTGCCAGCAGGGGGGGAGCTAGCGGGAGGGACGCCGGGGAGCTGTTTTTT	CASRGGASGRDAGELFF
TRBD1	NA	TRBV28	TRBJ1-5	TGTGCCAGCAGTGCGACGACAGGGAGCAATCAGCCCCAGCATTTT	CASSATTGSNQPQHF
TRBD1	NA	TRBV11-2	TRBJ1-2	TGTGCCAGCAGCTCATGGGACAGCAGTACCTATGGCTACACCTTC	CASSSWDSSTYGYTF
NA	NA	TRBV5-1	TRBJ1-2	TGCGCCAGCAGCTTACAGGGTCACTATGGCTACACCTTC	CASSLQGHYGYTF
TRBD1	NA	TRBV7-2	TRBJ2-7	TGTGCCAGCAGCTTAAGTGGCGGACAGGGGGATCGCGAGCAGTACTTC	CASSLSGGQGDREQYF
TRBD1	NA	TRBV27	TRBJ2-2	TGTGCCAGCAGTTTATATACCGGGACAGGCGGGGAGCTGTTTTTT	CASSLYTGTGGELFF
TRBD2	NA	TRBV6-1	TRBJ2-3	TGTGCCAGCAGTGAATTAGAAGCTAGCGGGTCTGGAGATACGCAGTATTTT	CASSELEASGSGDTQYF
TRBD1	NA	TRBV7-6	TRBJ1-2	TGTGCCAGCAGCCGGGGACAGTCGGACTATGGCTACACCTTC	CASSRGQSDYGYTF
NA	NA	TRBV2	TRBJ1-5	TGTGCCAGCAGGGCCGAGGGATGGAATCAGCCCCAGCATTTT	CASRAEGWNQPQHF
NA	NA	TRBV27	TRBJ2-5	TGTGCCAGCAGTCGCGCGGCTAAGGAGACCCAGTACTTC	CASSRAAKETQYF
TRBD2	NA	TRBV11-2	TRBJ2-3	TGTGCCAGCAGCTTAGTTCCTAGCGGGAGCACAGATACGCAGTATTTT	CASSLVPSGSTDTQYF
NA	NA	TRBV7-2	TRBJ2-7	TGTGCCAGCAGCTTAGACGGGACTCCCCCCTACGAGCAGTACTTC	CASSLDGTPPYEQYF
NA	NA	TRBV28	TRBJ2-1	TGTGCCAGCAGTTTATTCCCGGGGAAAGACCTACGCAATGAGCAGTTCTTC	CASSLFPGKDLRNEQFF
NA	NA	TRBV7-8	TRBJ1-5	TGTGCCAGCAGCTTACCAAAAACCCGACAGCCTAGCAATCAGCCCCAGCATTTT	CASSLPKTRQPSNQPQHF
NA	NA	TRBV4-1	TRBJ1-2	TGCGCCAGCACCCCGGTGAGCACGGGCTATGGCTACACCTTC	CASTPVSTGYGYTF
NA	NA	TRBV6-5	TRBJ2-7	TGTGCCAGCAAGGACGGACTACTCTACGAGCAGTACTTC	CASKDGLLYEQYF
NA	NA	TRBV5-5	TRBJ2-3	TGTGCCAGCAGCTTTAGCAGCACAGATACGCAGTATTTT	CASSFSSTDTQYF
TRBD2	once	TRBV5-1	TRBJ2-1	TGCGCCAGCAGCTGGAGACTAGCGGGAAGTTTGGTGGATGAGCAGTTCTTC	CASSWRLAGSLVDEQFF
TRBD2	NA	TRBV7-3	TRBJ2-1	TGTGCCAGCAGCCCCGCGGGGGGGGGCGAGCAGTTCTTC	CASSPAGGGEQFF
TRBD2	NA	TRBV5-6	TRBJ2-5	TGTGCCAGCAGCCACAGGACTAGCGGGAGTTCGGAGACCCAGTACTTC	CASSHRTSGSSETQYF
NA	NA	TRBV15	TRBJ2-2	TGTGCCACCAGCAGGGACAGAACGACGCAGAGCGGGGAGCTGTTTTTT	CATSRDRTTQSGELFF
NA	NA	TRBV7-6	TRBJ1-2	TGTGCCAGCAGCGTTGGGGCCGGAAGAGAAGGCTACACCTTC	CASSVGAGREGYTF
TRBD1	NA	TRBV5-4	TRBJ1-2	TGTGCCAGCAGCTTCCAGGGGGCCGGTGGCTACACCTTC	CASSFQGAGGYTF
NA	NA	TRBV28	TRBJ1-4	TGTGCCAGCAAAGAGGCAGCGCGTAATGAAAAACTGTTTTTT	CASKEAARNEKLFF